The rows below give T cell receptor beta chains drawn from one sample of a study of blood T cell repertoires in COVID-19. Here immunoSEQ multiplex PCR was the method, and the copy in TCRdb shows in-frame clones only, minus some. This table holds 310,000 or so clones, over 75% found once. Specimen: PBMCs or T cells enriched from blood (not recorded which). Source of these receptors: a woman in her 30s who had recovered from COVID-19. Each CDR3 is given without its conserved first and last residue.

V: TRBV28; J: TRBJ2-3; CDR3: ASSPQGSGIADTQY
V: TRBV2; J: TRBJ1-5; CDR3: ASSLDKIPTWPQH
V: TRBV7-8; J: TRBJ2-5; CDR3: ASRLNAVSQETQY
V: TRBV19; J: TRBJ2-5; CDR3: ASSFSDPAGQETQY
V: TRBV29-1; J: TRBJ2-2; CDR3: SVRTSGRPLNTGELF
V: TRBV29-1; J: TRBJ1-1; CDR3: SVVTQMGTEAF
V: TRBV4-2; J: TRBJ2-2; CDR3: ASSLSGAGTGELF
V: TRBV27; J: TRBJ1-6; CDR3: ASSSGGFNSPLH
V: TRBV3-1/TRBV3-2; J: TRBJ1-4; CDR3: ASSQFSGETNEKLF
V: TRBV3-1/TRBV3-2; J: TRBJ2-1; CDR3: ASSYGTSGSNEQF
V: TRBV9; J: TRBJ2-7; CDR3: ASSARAGLSNEQY
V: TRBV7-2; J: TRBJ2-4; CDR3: ASSLAASGKNIQY
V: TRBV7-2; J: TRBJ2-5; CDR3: ASSPRTSGRGRETQY
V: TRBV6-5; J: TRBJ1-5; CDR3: ASNQEGGSQPQH
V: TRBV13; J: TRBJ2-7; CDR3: ASSFGRDRASGSYEQY
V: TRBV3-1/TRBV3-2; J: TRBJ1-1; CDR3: ASSQVTSMSGGITPNTEAF
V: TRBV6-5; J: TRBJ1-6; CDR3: ASSYDRGVGSPLH
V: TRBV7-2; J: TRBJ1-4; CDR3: ASSLPAGGKNEKLF
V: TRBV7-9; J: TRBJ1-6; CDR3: ASSPGTGHSPLH
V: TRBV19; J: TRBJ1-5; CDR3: ASSIYGQPQH
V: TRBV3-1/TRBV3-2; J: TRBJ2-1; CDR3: ASSQATSGRNEQF
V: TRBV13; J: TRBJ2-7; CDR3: ASSLVGRGPGEQY
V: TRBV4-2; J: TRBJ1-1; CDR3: ASSPQGSNTEAF
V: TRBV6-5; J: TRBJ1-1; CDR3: ASSKRDRHTEAF
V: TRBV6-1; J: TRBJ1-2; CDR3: ASSESVNGYT
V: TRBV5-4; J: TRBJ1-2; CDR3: ASQGRGVYGYT
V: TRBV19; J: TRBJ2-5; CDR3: ASSSFSGGVETQY
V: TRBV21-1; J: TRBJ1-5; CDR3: ASSKAPAWTGVPSPQH
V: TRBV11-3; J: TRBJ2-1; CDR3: ASSFTSSDEQF
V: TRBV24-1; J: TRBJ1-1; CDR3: ATSVGGSEAF
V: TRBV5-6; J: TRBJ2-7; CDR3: ASIRTGGYYEQY
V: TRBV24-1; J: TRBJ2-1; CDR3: ATSDLRGSYNEQF
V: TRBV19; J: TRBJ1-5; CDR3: ASSIDRGNGNQPQH